The T cell receptor (beta chain) under discussion was sequenced for a study of blood T cell repertoires in COVID-19. In the study overall: Sites in the United States, Italy and Spain provided acute and convalescent COVID-19 samples. In each case, the material was cDNA or gDNA derived from T cells, B-cell-depleted T cells, or PBMCs.

The authors' processing: It was from reference gene primer amplification that nucleated cell counts were estimated. Only in-frame clones appear in the TCRdb table, and some are missing; sequencing was by immunoSEQ multiplex PCR. V and J calls and clone size are those listed in that table; D and trimming were worked out from the DNA. In the table there are some 95,000 clones, about 80% of which are singletons. The CDR3 covers 14 residues. V lost 5 bases and J lost 1; bases outside the gene matches: 4. CDR1 is LNHDA, CDR2 SQIVND, per germline (reference sequence). The specimen was peripheral blood. The chain couples TRBV19 to TRBJ2-5; 7 bases match TRBD1. The TCR was taken from a man between 65 and 79 years old with acute or convalescent COVID-19. CDR3 sequence: CASSVTGSQETQYF. The CDR3 DNA reads TGTGCCAGTAGTGTGACAGGGAGCCAAGAGACCCAGTACTTC.